This is a list of T cell receptor beta chains from one sample in a study of shared clonotypes between healthy human individuals. Clones were sequenced by immunoSEQ multiplex PCR, and TCRdb holds only the in-frame ones, with some missing. The sample gives around 1.4 million clones, approximately 98.5% of which show up once; over 0.3% is in the top ten. The sequenced sample was naive CD4+ T cells sorted from blood. Receptors originate from a young man in good health. The CDR3 runs from the conserved cysteine through the conserved F or W. D genes are given only for firm matches. Part of the rows lack a size; the others show once, few, many or a class for expanded clones.

D gene	clone size	J gene	V gene	CDR3 protein	CDR3 DNA
TRBD2	.	TRBJ2-3	TRBV2	CASSPGTSVADTQYF	TGTGCCAGCAGTCCTGGGACTAGCGTGGCAGATACGCAGTATTTT
TRBD1	.	TRBJ2-7	TRBV5-4	CASRTGTGAGEQYF	TGTGCCAGCAGGACCGGGACAGGGGCCGGGGAGCAGTACTTC
.	.	TRBJ2-4	TRBV29-1	CSVGHRENIQYF	TGCAGCGTTGGACACAGGGAAAACATTCAGTACTTC
TRBD2	.	TRBJ2-1	TRBV7-3	CASSPSGLYNEQFF	TGTGCCAGCAGCCCTAGCGGCCTCTACAATGAGCAGTTCTTC
TRBD2	.	TRBJ2-3	TRBV18	CASSPQRDLTTDTQYF	TGTGCCAGCTCACCCCAGCGGGACCTAACCACAGATACGCAGTATTTT
TRBD2	.	TRBJ2-7	TRBV11-2	CASVKGLAGAYEQYF	TGTGCCAGCGTCAAAGGGCTAGCGGGGGCCTACGAGCAGTACTTC
TRBD2	.	TRBJ2-3	TRBV7-7	CASSPISGIDTQYF	TGTGCCAGCAGCCCTATCAGCGGGATAGATACGCAGTATTTT
TRBD1	once	TRBJ2-7	TRBV9	CASSDRQGWGEQYF	TGTGCCAGCAGCGATCGACAGGGTTGGGGGGAGCAGTACTTC
.	.	TRBJ1-2	TRBV5-1	CASSAGTEGSYGYTF	TGCGCCAGCAGCGCCGGGACGGAAGGGAGCTATGGCTACACCTTC
TRBD2	.	TRBJ2-1	TRBV19	CASSIETSGSYNEQFF	TGTGCCAGTAGTATTGAGACTAGCGGCTCCTACAATGAGCAGTTCTTC
.	.	TRBJ1-3	TRBV5-1	CASSPGAENTIYF	TGCGCCAGCTCCCCGGGGGCGGAGAACACCATATATTTT
TRBD1	.	TRBJ2-7	TRBV10-1	CASSAARGREQYF	TGCGCCAGCAGTGCTGCCAGGGGGCGCGAGCAGTACTTC
.	once	TRBJ2-3	TRBV7-2	CASSLFPPGASFTDTQYF	TGTGCCAGCAGCTTATTCCCCCCAGGGGCCTCCTTCACAGATACGCAGTATTTT
TRBD1	.	TRBJ1-1	TRBV5-1	CASSFAGQGTTEAFF	TGCGCCAGCAGCTTCGCGGGACAGGGAACCACTGAAGCTTTCTTT
TRBD2	.	TRBJ2-5	TRBV4-2	CASSQGPSGREETQYF	TGTGCCAGCAGCCAAGGGCCTAGCGGGAGGGAAGAGACCCAGTACTTC
.	.	TRBJ2-1	TRBV10-2	CAPNRDYEQFF	TGCGCCCCCAACCGTGATTATGAGCAGTTCTTC
.	.	TRBJ2-1	TRBV5-4	CASSLRGKYYNEQFF	TGTGCCAGCAGCTTACGTGGGAAATACTACAATGAGCAGTTCTTC
TRBD1	.	TRBJ2-5	TRBV19	CASSLRGMRVETQYF	TGTGCCAGTTCCCTCAGGGGGATGCGCGTGGAGACCCAGTACTTC
TRBD2	.	TRBJ2-5	TRBV5-6	CASSLPLSGRVETQYF	TGTGCCAGCAGCTTGCCGTTATCGGGGAGGGTGGAGACCCAGTACTTC
TRBD2	.	TRBJ2-5	TRBV19	CASSIGTTLTQYF	TGTGCCAGTAGTATCGGGACTACGCTGACCCAGTACTTC
.	.	TRBJ2-3	TRBV7-6	CASSLVHTDTQYF	TGTGCCAGCAGCTTAGTCCACACAGATACGCAGTATTTT
TRBD2	.	TRBJ2-3	TRBV2	CASSENEREGTDTQYF	TGTGCCAGCAGTGAAAACGAGCGGGAGGGCACAGATACGCAGTATTTT